Listed below are T cell receptor beta chains from one sample, sequenced in a study of blood T cell repertoires in COVID-19. Method: immunoSEQ multiplex PCR; TCRdb's copy keeps in-frame clones and lacks some. Altogether 200,000 to 250,000 clones are present, around 88% being singletons, with the ten largest covering around 1.6%. Sequenced sample: peripheral blood. These receptors were collected from a man between 18 and 35 years old with active or convalescent COVID-19. CDR3s include the opening cysteine and the closing phenylalanine or tryptophan. The D gene is left open where the match is weak. Clone size is not always given. Where it is, it says once, few, many or a class for expanded clones.

cdr3_length d_call j_call clone_size v_call cdr3_nt cdr3_aa
16 . TRBJ2-2 . TRBV5-4 TGTGCCAGCAGCTTGCCAGGCTTGGGTGGGACCGGGGAGCTGTTTTTT CASSLPGLGGTGELFF
12 . TRBJ1-6 . TRBV12-3/TRBV12-4 TGTGCCACCGGGGGGGCACCGGCACCCCTCCACTTT CATGGAPAPLHF
17 TRBD2 TRBJ2-2 . TRBV19 TGTGCCAGTAGAACCGATACCGGGACTAGGAAGTCCGGGGAGCTGTTTTTT CASRTDTGTRKSGELFF
14 . TRBJ2-5 . TRBV27 TGTGCCAGCAGATCTAGGATTAATCAAGAGACCCAGTACTTC CASRSRINQETQYF
14 TRBD2 TRBJ2-7 . TRBV9 TGTGCCAGCAGCGTGCGGGGGGATGCGTACGAGCAGTACTTC CASSVRGDAYEQYF
14 . TRBJ1-2 . TRBV11-2 TGTGCCAGCAGCCTAGAACAGGGAACTGGCGGCTACACCTTC CASSLEQGTGGYTF
15 TRBD1 TRBJ2-2 . TRBV10-3 TGTGCCATCTCACCTCAGGGGGCGAACACCGGGGAGCTGTTTTTT CAISPQGANTGELFF
14 . TRBJ1-2 . TRBV19 TGTGCCACCTCAGAGACAGGTGGGAGATATGGCTACACCTTC CATSETGGRYGYTF
14 . TRBJ1-1 . TRBV28 TGTGCCAGCGGAGCGGGACCAAGGAACACTGAAGCTTTCTTT CASGAGPRNTEAFF
16 . TRBJ2-7 . TRBV5-1 TGCGCCAGCAGCGATTGGCCAGGGGCTAACTCCTACGAGCAGTACTTC CASSDWPGANSYEQYF
16 . TRBJ1-3 . TRBV7-2 TGTGCCAGCAGCGGGGGGGCGGTAGCCTCTGGAAACACCATATATTTT CASSGGAVASGNTIYF
13 . TRBJ2-2 . TRBV13 TGTGCCAGCTTTGAGGTGAACACCGGGGAGCTGTTTTTT CASFEVNTGELFF
18 TRBD1 TRBJ2-2 . TRBV5-1 TGCGCCAGCAGCTACGGGACAGGGCGGTCCGGGAACACCGGGGAGCTGTTTTTT CASSYGTGRSGNTGELFF
14 TRBD2 TRBJ2-7 once TRBV11-2 TGTGCCAGCAGATTCATACTAGCGGCCCACGAGCAGTACTTC CASRFILAAHEQYF
15 TRBD2 TRBJ2-3 . TRBV18 TGTGCCAGCTCACCCGCGGGGGGCGATTGGGAAACGCAGTATTTT CASSPAGGDWETQYF
14 . TRBJ2-3 . TRBV2 TGTGCCAGCAGGCGGGGAGCCTCCACAGATACGCAGTATTTT CASRRGASTDTQYF
16 TRBD2 TRBJ2-1 . TRBV25-1 TGTGCCAGCAGTACCAGAGCGGGAGGGCCTCGGCATGAGCAGTTCTTC CASSTRAGGPRHEQFF
24 TRBD2 TRBJ2-1 . TRBV18 TGTGCCAGCTCACCAACCCCGGGACTAGCGGGAGCGAGCTCTCTCTCCCCACCCCACAATGAGCAGTTCTTC CASSPTPGLAGASSLSPPHNEQFF
15 . TRBJ1-5 many TRBV12-2 TGTGCAAGTCGCTCTCGAGACAGGAGCAATCAGCCCCAGCATTTT CASRSRDRSNQPQHF